These T cell receptor beta chains were read from a single sample in a study of type 1 and type 2 diabetes patients. TCRdb reprocessed the multiplex PCR reads via MiXCR and lists one record per CDR3 protein. This sample has about 250,000 distinct CDR3 sequences, with 40% to 50% found just once. Sequenced sample: peripheral blood mononuclear cells (PBMCs). The origin of the receptors is a man younger than 35 with type 2 diabetes. The CDR3 runs from the conserved cysteine through the conserved F or W. Fields, in order: CDR3 protein, CDR3 DNA, V gene, clone size, J gene, D gene. A D gene is named only where the DNA matches it firmly. Part of the rows lack a size; the others show once, few, many or a class for expanded clones.

CDR3: CASSYGINTEAFF; DNA: TGTGCCAGCAGTTACGGTATAAACACTGAAGCTTTCTTT; V: TRBV6-2/TRBV6-3; size: .; J: TRBJ1-1; D: .
CDR3: CSARWDAYEQYF; DNA: TGCAGTGCTAGGTGGGACGCCTACGAGCAGTACTTC; V: TRBV20-1; size: .; J: TRBJ2-7; D: .
CDR3: CASPGGKGYEQYF; DNA: TGTGCCAGCCCGGGGGGTAAAGGCTACGAGCAGTACTTC; V: TRBV14; size: .; J: TRBJ2-7; D: TRBD2
CDR3: CATSDLPYGEQFF; DNA: TGTGCCACCAGTGATTTGCCCTACGGGGAGCAGTTCTTC; V: TRBV24-1; size: .; J: TRBJ2-1; D: .
CDR3: CASRNLGIHEQYF; DNA: TGTGCCAGCAGAAACCTGGGTATTCACGAGCAGTACTTC; V: TRBV6-1; size: .; J: TRBJ2-7; D: .
CDR3: CASSYSLGTNEQFF; DNA: TGTGCCAGCAGTTACTCCCTTGGGACGAATGAGCAGTTCTTC; V: TRBV6-2/TRBV6-3; size: .; J: TRBJ2-1; D: .
CDR3: CASSQTAYGYTF; DNA: TGTGCCAGCTCTCAGACCGCCTATGGCTACACCTTC; V: TRBV6-6; size: .; J: TRBJ1-2; D: .
CDR3: CASSLLAGGQGETQYF; DNA: TGTGCCAGCAGCCTTCTAGCGGGGGGGCAGGGAGAGACCCAGTACTTC; V: TRBV12-3/TRBV12-4; size: .; J: TRBJ2-5; D: TRBD2
CDR3: CASSLVWPGAPSNYGYTF; DNA: TGTGCCAGCAGCTTAGTCTGGCCAGGTGCCCCATCTAACTATGGCTACACCTTC; V: TRBV7-4; size: few; J: TRBJ1-2; D: .
CDR3: CAWSRAGAMNTEAFF; DNA: TGTGCCTGGAGTCGGGCAGGGGCGATGAACACTGAAGCTTTCTTT; V: TRBV30; size: few; J: TRBJ1-1; D: .
CDR3: CASSIEEGRRMNTEAFF; DNA: TGTGCCAGTAGTATTGAGGAGGGGCGCCGCATGAACACTGAAGCTTTCTTT; V: TRBV19; size: few; J: TRBJ1-1; D: .
CDR3: CASSDGGLGYGYTF; DNA: TGTGCCAGCAGTGATGGCGGGTTGGGCTATGGCTACACCTTC; V: TRBV7-8; size: .; J: TRBJ1-2; D: .
CDR3: CASSLAWNEQFF; DNA: TGTGCCAGCAGCTTAGCATGGAATGAGCAGTTCTTC; V: TRBV7-2; size: .; J: TRBJ2-1; D: .
CDR3: CASSQDSRALF; DNA: TGTGCCAGCAGCCAAGACAGTAGGGCTCTCTTT; V: TRBV14; size: once; J: TRBJ1-6; D: .
CDR3: CASSFGLPNTGELFF; DNA: TGTGCCAGCAGCTTTGGTCTACCTAACACCGGGGAGCTGTTTTTT; V: TRBV5-8; size: .; J: TRBJ2-2; D: .
CDR3: CASSEERGNTEAFF; DNA: TGTGCCAGCTCCGAAGAGAGGGGAAACACTGAAGCTTTCTTT; V: TRBV2; size: many; J: TRBJ1-1; D: .
CDR3: CASSLSRVSEKLFF; DNA: TGTGCCAGCAGTTTATCGCGGGTCTCCGAAAAACTGTTTTTT; V: TRBV27; size: .; J: TRBJ1-4; D: .
CDR3: CASRAGRQDIWGYTF; DNA: TGTGCCAGCAGAGCCGGACGTCAGGATATCTGGGGCTACACCTTC; V: TRBV6-1; size: few; J: TRBJ1-2; D: .
CDR3: CATAGANYGYTF; DNA: TGTGCCACCGCGGGGGCGAACTATGGCTACACCTTC; V: TRBV24-1; size: .; J: TRBJ1-2; D: .
CDR3: CSAPTGDTYEQYF; DNA: TGCAGTGCCCCGACAGGGGATACCTACGAGCAGTACTTC; V: TRBV20-1; size: once; J: TRBJ2-7; D: TRBD1
CDR3: CASSSQVGGRALNEQFF; DNA: TGTGCCAGCAGTTCTCAGGTCGGCGGGAGGGCCCTCAATGAGCAGTTCTTC; V: TRBV12-3/TRBV12-4; size: few; J: TRBJ2-1; D: TRBD2
CDR3: CASSLAGTGLYEQYF; DNA: TGTGCCAGCAGCTTAGCCGGGACAGGGCTTTACGAGCAGTACTTC; V: TRBV7-3; size: few; J: TRBJ2-7; D: TRBD1
CDR3: CASTHLASGASYEQYF; DNA: TGTGCCAGCACCCACCTGGCTAGCGGGGCCTCCTACGAGCAGTACTTC; V: TRBV6-1; size: .; J: TRBJ2-7; D: TRBD2
CDR3: CASSIAAGRGQGAGQPQHF; DNA: TGTGCCAGTAGTATCGCCGCCGGTCGAGGACAGGGGGCGGGTCAGCCCCAGCATTTT; V: TRBV19; size: .; J: TRBJ1-5; D: TRBD1
CDR3: CASSLTGVAEAFF; DNA: TGTGCCAGCAGTCTAACAGGGGTCGCTGAAGCTTTCTTT; V: TRBV11-2; size: few; J: TRBJ1-1; D: TRBD1
CDR3: CASSTSEHWDTQYF; DNA: TGTGCCAGTAGTACCAGCGAACATTGGGATACGCAGTATTTT; V: TRBV19; size: .; J: TRBJ2-3; D: .
CDR3: CASSTAQARWETQYF; DNA: TGTGCCAGCAGCACGGCCCAGGCACGATGGGAGACCCAGTACTTC; V: TRBV4-2; size: few; J: TRBJ2-5; D: .
CDR3: CASSIAGARFYEQYF; DNA: TGTGCCAGTAGTATAGCAGGCGCCAGGTTCTACGAGCAGTACTTC; V: TRBV19; size: .; J: TRBJ2-7; D: .
CDR3: CASSTSPGDEQYF; DNA: TGTGCCAGCAGTACCTCCCCGGGGGACGAGCAGTACTTC; V: TRBV27; size: .; J: TRBJ2-7; D: .
CDR3: CASSVEGRTGEQYF; DNA: TGTGCCAGCAGCGTAGAGGGCAGAACTGGCGAGCAGTACTTC; V: TRBV9; size: .; J: TRBJ2-7; D: .
CDR3: CSASPQEDYGYTF; DNA: TGCAGTGCTAGCCCCCAGGAGGACTATGGCTACACCTTC; V: TRBV20-1; size: .; J: TRBJ1-2; D: .
CDR3: CAIREDSNTEAFF; DNA: TGTGCCATCAGGGAGGATTCGAACACTGAAGCTTTCTTT; V: TRBV10-3; size: .; J: TRBJ1-1; D: .
CDR3: CASSPWAGLQETQYF; DNA: TGCGCCAGCAGCCCGTGGGCAGGCCTCCAAGAGACCCAGTACTTC; V: TRBV4-3; size: .; J: TRBJ2-5; D: .
CDR3: CASSFGLGQETQYF; DNA: TGTGCCAGCAGCTTTGGGTTGGGGCAAGAGACCCAGTACTTC; V: TRBV7-2; size: .; J: TRBJ2-5; D: .
CDR3: CASSGQGEGYTF; DNA: TGTGCCAGTTCGGGACAGGGTGAAGGCTACACCTTC; V: TRBV6-6; size: few; J: TRBJ1-2; D: TRBD1